One sample yielded the 5 T cell receptor beta chains listed below, sequenced in a study of control samples from healthy donors and cancer patients. TCRdb keeps only in-frame clones here, not all; method: immunoSEQ multiplex PCR. The table shows 400,000 to 500,000 clones, with about 93% occurring only once. Sequenced material: PBMCs. The receptors here all came from a man in his forties or fifties with head and neck cancer.

The chain carries TRBV6-5 and TRBJ1-3; D not resolved. Germline CDR1 and CDR2: MNHEY and SVGAGI. This CDR3 has 13 amino acids. The ends were cut back, 2 bases at V and 4 bases at J, with 6 bases in the middle. CDR3 sequence: CASSYDSGNTIYF. CDR3 coding DNA: TGTGCCAGCAGTTACGACTCGGGAAACACCATATATTTT.

The V call is TRBV5-1, the J call TRBJ2-2; 10 bases agree with TRBD1. Germline V gene data show CDR1 as SGHRS and CDR2 as YFSETQ. The trim removed 4 bases at V and 4 bases at J, leaving 4 bases unmatched. This CDR3 is 15 amino acids long. The CDR3 bases are TGCGCCAGCAGCCCGGGACAGGGGATCACCGGGGAGCTGTTTTTT. Translation gives CASSPGQGITGELFF.

This clone was detected only once. The chain joins TRBV4-3 to TRBJ1-6, with a weak D call TRBD1 (5 bases). The CDR3 sequence is 13 residues long. The germline V gene has CDR1 LGHNA and CDR2 YSLEER. The V end was cut by 0 bases, the J end by 10 bases, with 7 bases between. CDR3: CASSQEEGSPLHF. CDR3 sequence (DNA): TGCGCCAGCAGCCAAGAAGAGGGGTCACCCCTCCACTTT.

This clone was recorded only once. V and J are TRBV6-5 and TRBJ1-6; D may be TRBD1 (5 bases). Germline V gene sequence: CDR1 MNHEY, CDR2 SVGAGI. The CDR3 spans 15 residues. V dropped 0 bases and J dropped 5 bases, with 8 bases sitting between them. Written as DNA, the CDR3 is TGTGCCAGCAGTTACTCGTGGGGCGATAATTCACCCCTCCACTTT. It codes for CASSYSWGDNSPLHF.

The CDR3 DNA reads as TGTGCCAGCAGCTTAACCGGGACAGATACGCAGTATTTT. Protein product: CASSLTGTDTQYF. This sequence joins TRBV5-8 and TRBJ2-3; D call uncertain. The germline V and J ends were trimmed by 2 bases and 3 bases, with 7 bases remaining between them. This CDR3 is 13 amino acids long. Germline CDR1 reads SGHTS; CDR2 reads YDEGEE. Full variable domain (missing parts from reference TRBV5-8 and TRBJ2-3): EAGVTQSPTHLIKTRGQQATLRCSPISGHTSVYWYQQALGLGLQFLLWYDEGEERNRGNFPPRFSGRQFPNYSSELNVNALELEDSALYLCASSLTGTDTQYFGPGTRLTVL.